The T cell receptor beta chain described here comes from a study of T-cell memory formation after mild COVID-19. The V and J ends lost 0 bases and 1 base respectively, with 11 bases between them. Per germline, CDR1 LNHNV and CDR2 YYDKDF (reference sequence). The CDR3 length is 16 residues. TCRdb re-analysed the 5' RACE reads in MiXCR, keeping a single row per CDR3 protein. The sample has under 550,000 distinct CDR3 sequences, 18% seen once. The rearrangement joins TRBV15 to TRBJ2-3; no definite D call. This TCR came from a man aged 18 to 29 who had mild COVID-19 (a few samples of this study predate the infection). Cell type and time point are not known. The sequenced material came from PBMCs or a T cell subset sorted from them (not recorded which). CDR3 coding DNA: TGTGCCACCAGCAGAGAAGGCAGGAGCCGCACAGATACGCAGTATTTT. Translating it yields CATSREGRSRTDTQYF.